One sample yielded the 4 T cell receptor beta chains listed below, sequenced in a study of T cell repertoires in cytomegalovirus infection. TCRdb recomputed calls from the reads with MiXCR, one row per CDR3 protein. The sample yields about 360,000 distinct CDR3 sequences, 15% to 20% seen once. Sequencing was done on a sample of PBMCs. The receptors were gathered from a human donor in good health (CMV status not recorded). Some clones in this sample may be carry-over from other donors' samples.

This clonotype was counted at least ten times. The rearrangement joins TRBV7-2 to TRBJ2-5; D possibly matches TRBD1 or TRBD2 (6 bases each). Trimming removed 4 bases at V and 3 bases at J, with 9 bases between. Per germline, CDR1 SGHTA and CDR2 FQGNSA. This CDR3 is built from 13 residues. This CDR3 reads CASSWGAEETQYF. CDR3 coding DNA: TGTGCCAGCAGCTGGGGGGCTGAAGAGACCCAGTACTTC.

This clonotype appeared once. The chain has TRBV2 and TRBJ2-5; D may match TRBD1 or TRBD2 (6 bases each). The V gene's germline CDR1 is SNHLY and CDR2 FYNNEI. Trimming removed 6 bases from V and 7 bases from J, with 15 bases in between. CDR3 length: 13 amino acids. The DNA of the CDR3 is TGTGCCAGCAGCGACTCACAGGGAGGGACCCAGTACTTC. Its protein is CASSDSQGGTQYF. The full variable domain, rest sourced from reference TRBV2 and TRBJ2-5, is EPEVTQTPSHQVTQMGQEVILRCVPISNHLYFYWYRQILGQKVEFLVSFYNNEISEKSEIFDDQFSVERPDGSNFTLKIRSTKLEDSAMYFCASSDSQGGTQYFGPGTRLLVL.

This sequence joins TRBV7-6 and TRBJ2-3; TRBD2 matches 7 bases. J was trimmed by 8 bases and V by 5 bases; bases with no gene match: 10. This CDR3 is built from 14 residues. In germline, CDR1 is SGHVS, CDR2 FNYEAQ. CDR3 protein: CASSPVGERGTQYF. The CDR3 nucleotides are TGTGCCAGCAGCCCAGTGGGGGAGCGGGGTACGCAGTATTTT.

In its sample, this clonotype was seen a few times. The chain has TRBV20-1 and TRBJ1-2; TRBD1 matches at 7 bases. The CDR3 runs 12 residues. Germline CDR1 is DFQATT and CDR2 is SNEGSKA (reference sequence). V shed 4 bases and J 8 bases; nucleotides not matched to a gene: 7. The DNA of the CDR3 is TGCAGTGCTACCTTGACAGGGACGGGCTACACCTTC. Its translation is CSATLTGTGYTF.